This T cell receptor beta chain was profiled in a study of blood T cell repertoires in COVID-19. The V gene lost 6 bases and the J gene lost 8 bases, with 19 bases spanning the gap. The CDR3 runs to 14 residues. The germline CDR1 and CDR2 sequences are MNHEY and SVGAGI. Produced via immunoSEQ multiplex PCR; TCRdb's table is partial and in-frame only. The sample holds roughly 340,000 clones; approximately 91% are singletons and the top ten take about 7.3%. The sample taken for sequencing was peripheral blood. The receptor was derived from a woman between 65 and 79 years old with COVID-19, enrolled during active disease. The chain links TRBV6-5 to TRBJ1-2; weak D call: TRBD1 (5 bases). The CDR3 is CASSPRGGSGGYTF. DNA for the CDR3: TGTGCCAGCAGCCCCCGGGGGGGGTCGGGGGGCTACACCTTC.